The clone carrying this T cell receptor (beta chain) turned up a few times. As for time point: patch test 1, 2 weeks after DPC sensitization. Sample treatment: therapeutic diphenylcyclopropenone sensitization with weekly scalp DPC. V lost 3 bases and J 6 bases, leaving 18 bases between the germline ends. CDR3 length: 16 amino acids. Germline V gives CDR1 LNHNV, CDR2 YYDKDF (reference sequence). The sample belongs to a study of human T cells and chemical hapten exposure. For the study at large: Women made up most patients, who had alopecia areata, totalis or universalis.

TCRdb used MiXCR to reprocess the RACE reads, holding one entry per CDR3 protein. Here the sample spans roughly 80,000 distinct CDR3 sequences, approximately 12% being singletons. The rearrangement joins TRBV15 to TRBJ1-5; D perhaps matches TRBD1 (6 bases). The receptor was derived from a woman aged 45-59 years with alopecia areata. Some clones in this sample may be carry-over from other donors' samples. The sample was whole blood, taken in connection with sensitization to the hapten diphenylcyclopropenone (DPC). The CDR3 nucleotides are TGTGCCACCAGCAGCCTGGACAGCCCAAGGGGTCAGCCCCAGCATTTT. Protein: CATSSLDSPRGQPQHF.